Listed below are T cell receptor beta chains from one sample, sequenced in a study of blood T cells in healthy people across ages. A single record per CDR3 protein comes from TCRdb applying MiXCR to the 5' RACE reads. The profile shows 1.5 million to 2 million distinct CDR3 sequences, 28% of them singletons. The sample consisted of blood. All receptors come from a woman aged 25 to 39 in good health. Both conserved end residues are part of each CDR3. D genes are given only for firm matches. Where a row states a size, it is once, few, many or the class of an expanded clone; other rows omit it.

D gene: .
V gene: TRBV5-1
clone size: .
CDR3 length: 15
J gene: TRBJ2-2
CDR3 protein: CASSIRHSRGGELFF
CDR3 DNA: TGCGCCAGCAGCATCCGACACAGCCGGGGCGGGGAGCTGTTTTTT

D gene: .
V gene: TRBV19
clone size: few
CDR3 length: 17
J gene: TRBJ2-6
CDR3 protein: CASSIHRGGAGANVLTF
CDR3 DNA: TGTGCCAGTAGTATCCACAGGGGAGGCGCTGGGGCCAACGTCCTGACTTTC

D gene: .
V gene: TRBV30
clone size: few
CDR3 length: 10
J gene: TRBJ1-2
CDR3 protein: CAWSSDGYTF
CDR3 DNA: TGTGCCTGGAGTTCAGATGGCTACACCTTC

D gene: TRBD1
V gene: TRBV7-2
clone size: few
CDR3 length: 16
J gene: TRBJ1-2
CDR3 protein: CASSKGRDRVNYGYTF
CDR3 DNA: TGTGCCAGCAGCAAAGGTCGGGACAGGGTTAACTATGGCTACACCTTC

D gene: TRBD2
V gene: TRBV6-1
clone size: few
CDR3 length: 16
J gene: TRBJ2-7
CDR3 protein: CASSDLPGLAVYEQYF
CDR3 DNA: TGTGCCAGCAGTGATCTACCGGGACTAGCGGTCTACGAGCAGTACTTC

D gene: .
V gene: TRBV19
clone size: .
CDR3 length: 14
J gene: TRBJ2-7
CDR3 protein: CASSRAPGVREQYF
CDR3 DNA: TGTGCCAGTAGCCGAGCCCCGGGGGTACGCGAGCAGTACTTC

D gene: TRBD1
V gene: TRBV20-1
clone size: many
CDR3 length: 13
J gene: TRBJ1-4
CDR3 protein: CSAPGTGDEKLFF
CDR3 DNA: TGCAGTGCTCCCGGGACAGGGGATGAAAAACTGTTTTTT

D gene: .
V gene: TRBV5-1
clone size: .
CDR3 length: 17
J gene: TRBJ2-1
CDR3 protein: CASSLGLARGVCDEQFF
CDR3 DNA: TGCGCCAGCAGCTTGGGCCTTGCACGGGGAGTATGCGATGAGCAGTTCTTC

D gene: .
V gene: TRBV12-5
clone size: .
CDR3 length: 16
J gene: TRBJ1-1
CDR3 protein: CASGLVESGYGTEAFF
CDR3 DNA: TGTGCTAGTGGTTTGGTAGAGTCGGGTTATGGCACTGAAGCTTTCTTT

D gene: TRBD1
V gene: TRBV28
clone size: .
CDR3 length: 16
J gene: TRBJ1-1
CDR3 protein: CASSFGGGAGSTEAFF
CDR3 DNA: TGTGCCAGCAGTTTTGGAGGGGGCGCAGGGTCAACTGAAGCTTTCTTT

D gene: .
V gene: TRBV7-6
clone size: once
CDR3 length: 12
J gene: TRBJ1-1
CDR3 protein: CASSLKATEAFF
CDR3 DNA: TGTGCCAGCAGCTTAAAGGCTACCGAGGCTTTCTTT

D gene: .
V gene: TRBV9
clone size: few
CDR3 length: 15
J gene: TRBJ2-7
CDR3 protein: CASSADPGTPYEQYF
CDR3 DNA: TGTGCCAGCAGCGCGGATCCCGGGACGCCCTACGAGCAGTACTTC

D gene: .
V gene: TRBV20-1
clone size: many
CDR3 length: 11
J gene: TRBJ2-1
CDR3 protein: CSALSLNEQFF
CDR3 DNA: TGCAGTGCGCTGTCACTAAATGAGCAGTTCTTC

D gene: TRBD1
V gene: TRBV12-5
clone size: many
CDR3 length: 14
J gene: TRBJ2-7
CDR3 protein: CASGPGQGFDEQYF
CDR3 DNA: TGTGCTAGTGGCCCGGGACAGGGGTTCGACGAGCAGTACTTC

D gene: TRBD1
V gene: TRBV9
clone size: many
CDR3 length: 14
J gene: TRBJ1-2
CDR3 protein: CASSAAGGEYGYTF
CDR3 DNA: TGTGCCAGCAGCGCTGCAGGGGGAGAATATGGCTACACCTTC

D gene: TRBD1
V gene: TRBV18
clone size: .
CDR3 length: 15
J gene: TRBJ1-4
CDR3 protein: CASSPDRPPVEKLFF
CDR3 DNA: TGTGCCAGCTCACCGGACAGGCCGCCGGTTGAAAAACTGTTTTTT

D gene: .
V gene: TRBV9
clone size: few
CDR3 length: 17
J gene: TRBJ1-6
CDR3 protein: CASSASTGSAYNSPLHF
CDR3 DNA: TGTGCCAGCAGCGCCAGTACAGGGTCCGCCTATAATTCACCCCTCCACTTT

D gene: .
V gene: TRBV12-3/TRBV12-4
clone size: .
CDR3 length: 12
J gene: TRBJ1-5
CDR3 protein: CASRISDQPQHF
CDR3 DNA: TGTGCCAGCAGGATAAGCGATCAGCCCCAGCATTTT

D gene: .
V gene: TRBV29-1
clone size: .
CDR3 length: 12
J gene: TRBJ1-1
CDR3 protein: CSVDVSNTEAFF
CDR3 DNA: TGCAGCGTTGACGTGAGTAACACTGAAGCTTTCTTT

D gene: .
V gene: TRBV7-9
clone size: few
CDR3 length: 15
J gene: TRBJ2-3
CDR3 protein: CASSFRGPGTDTQYF
CDR3 DNA: TGTGCCAGCAGCTTCAGGGGTCCGGGCACAGATACGCAGTATTTT

D gene: .
V gene: TRBV3-1
clone size: .
CDR3 length: 14
J gene: TRBJ2-4
CDR3 protein: CASSQADKPSKQYF
CDR3 DNA: TGTGCCAGCAGCCAGGCAGACAAGCCGAGCAAGCAGTACTTC

D gene: .
V gene: TRBV5-1
clone size: few
CDR3 length: 16
J gene: TRBJ2-7
CDR3 protein: CASSSVVGTPSYEQYF
CDR3 DNA: TGCGCCAGCAGCTCGGTCGTGGGTACTCCATCCTACGAGCAGTACTTC

D gene: TRBD2
V gene: TRBV18
clone size: many
CDR3 length: 15
J gene: TRBJ2-1
CDR3 protein: CASSPSSGGYNEQFF
CDR3 DNA: TGTGCCAGCAGCCCGAGTAGCGGGGGATACAATGAGCAGTTCTTC

D gene: TRBD1
V gene: TRBV24-1
clone size: .
CDR3 length: 14
J gene: TRBJ2-4
CDR3 protein: CATSSGTGGNIQYF
CDR3 DNA: TGTGCCACCAGCTCCGGGACAGGGGGGAACATTCAGTACTTC

D gene: .
V gene: TRBV7-3
clone size: .
CDR3 length: 15
J gene: TRBJ2-3
CDR3 protein: CASSLMNRDTDTQYF
CDR3 DNA: TGTGCCAGCAGCTTAATGAACAGGGACACAGATACGCAGTATTTT

D gene: .
V gene: TRBV6-6
clone size: few
CDR3 length: 12
J gene: TRBJ1-2
CDR3 protein: CASSSEYLGYTF
CDR3 DNA: TGTGCCAGCAGCTCCGAATATTTAGGCTACACCTTC

D gene: .
V gene: TRBV9
clone size: .
CDR3 length: 14
J gene: TRBJ1-2
CDR3 protein: CASSGSGRPSGYTF
CDR3 DNA: TGTGCCAGCAGCGGGTCGGGACGCCCTTCTGGCTACACCTTC

D gene: TRBD2
V gene: TRBV6-6
clone size: .
CDR3 length: 17
J gene: TRBJ2-1
CDR3 protein: CASSPLRASGSRNEQFF
CDR3 DNA: TGTGCCAGCAGCCCCCTCCGGGCTAGCGGGAGTAGAAATGAGCAGTTCTTC

D gene: .
V gene: TRBV2
clone size: .
CDR3 length: 17
J gene: TRBJ2-3
CDR3 protein: CASSEIPSSVITDTQYF
CDR3 DNA: TGTGCCAGCAGTGAAATCCCCTCTAGCGTTATCACAGATACGCAGTATTTT

D gene: TRBD2
V gene: TRBV20-1
clone size: .
CDR3 length: 16
J gene: TRBJ2-1
CDR3 protein: CGARPVGGGNYNEQFF
CDR3 DNA: TGCGGTGCTAGACCCGTGGGCGGGGGGAACTACAATGAGCAGTTCTTC

D gene: .
V gene: TRBV5-1
clone size: .
CDR3 length: 15
J gene: TRBJ2-3
CDR3 protein: CAGSPPAGSTDTQYF
CDR3 DNA: TGCGCCGGCAGTCCACCGGCAGGGAGCACAGATACGCAGTATTTT

D gene: .
V gene: TRBV29-1
clone size: few
CDR3 length: 14
J gene: TRBJ1-1
CDR3 protein: CSVELYGIGTEAFF
CDR3 DNA: TGCAGCGTTGAACTGTACGGTATAGGAACTGAAGCTTTCTTT

D gene: .
V gene: TRBV12-3/TRBV12-4
clone size: .
CDR3 length: 15
J gene: TRBJ2-7
CDR3 protein: CASSFSADGVGVRYF
CDR3 DNA: TGTGCCAGCAGTTTTTCCGCCGACGGGGTCGGTGTACGGTACTTC

D gene: .
V gene: TRBV2
clone size: .
CDR3 length: 11
J gene: TRBJ2-1
CDR3 protein: CASWQSNEQFF
CDR3 DNA: TGTGCCAGCTGGCAGAGCAATGAGCAGTTCTTC

D gene: .
V gene: TRBV5-1
clone size: .
CDR3 length: 13
J gene: TRBJ1-2
CDR3 protein: CASSLDPSGGYTF
CDR3 DNA: TGCGCCAGCAGCTTGGATCCCTCCGGTGGCTACACCTTC

D gene: TRBD2
V gene: TRBV20-1
clone size: many
CDR3 length: 19
J gene: TRBJ2-1
CDR3 protein: CSARDATSGSYSSYNEQFF
CDR3 DNA: TGCAGTGCTAGAGATGCTACTAGCGGGAGCTACTCCTCCTACAATGAGCAGTTCTTC